This T cell receptor beta chain was captured by sequencing in a study of human T cells and chemical hapten exposure. Time point reported: patch test 3, about 24 weeks after DPC sensitization. Treatment indicated: therapeutic diphenylcyclopropenone sensitization with weekly scalp DPC. The CDR3 is 16 residues long. V was shortened by 2 bases and J by 2 bases, with 15 bases between the two germline ends. Each CDR3 protein is one row after TCRdb ran MiXCR on the RACE reads. There are 50,000 to 60,000 distinct CDR3 sequences in the sample; around 12% occur only once, and about 2.4% lies in the top ten. The origin of this receptor is a man aged 25-40 years with alopecia areata. Some clones in this sample may be carry-over from other donors' samples. This sequence joins TRBV12-3 or TRBV12-4 and TRBJ2-5; TRBD2 is a possible D gene (6 bases). The input for sequencing was whole blood, taken in connection with sensitization to the hapten diphenylcyclopropenone (DPC). CDR3 coding DNA: TGTGCCAGCAGTTTACGAGGGAGGACGTCTCAAGAGACCCAGTACTTC. Translated, it gives CASSLRGRTSQETQYF.